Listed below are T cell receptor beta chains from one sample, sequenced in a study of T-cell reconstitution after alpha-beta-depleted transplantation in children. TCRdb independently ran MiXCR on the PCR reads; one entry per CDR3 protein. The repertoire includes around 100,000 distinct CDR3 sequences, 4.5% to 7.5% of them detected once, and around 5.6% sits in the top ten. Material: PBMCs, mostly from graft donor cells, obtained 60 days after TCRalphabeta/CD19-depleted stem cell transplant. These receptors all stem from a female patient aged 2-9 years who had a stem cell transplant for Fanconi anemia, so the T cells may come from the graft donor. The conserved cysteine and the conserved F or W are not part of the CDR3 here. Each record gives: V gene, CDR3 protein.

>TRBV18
ASSPNWQETQY
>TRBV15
ATRGAGGLEDRETQY
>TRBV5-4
ASSLGLGLTETQY
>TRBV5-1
ASSLGIAGVDFTDTQY
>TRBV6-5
ASSYPTGGKVNSPLH
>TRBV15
ATSRGPRDRSGPDTQY
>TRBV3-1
ASSRVTSGRANEQY
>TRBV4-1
ASSPIPGQGRYEQY
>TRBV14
ASSQGQSVYEQY
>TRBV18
ASSLLLPYQREGSYNEQF
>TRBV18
ASSPLGQGGTEAF
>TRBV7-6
ASSSGTSSGNTIY
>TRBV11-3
ASSRGGRAYNEQF
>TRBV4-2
ASSQGLAGGYEQY
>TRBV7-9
ASSSLRGGTEAF
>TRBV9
ASSASGTGGYEQY
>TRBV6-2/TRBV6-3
ASRAFGGVDPI
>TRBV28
ASSLDRNPIYEQY
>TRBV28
ASTPPTGGTDTQY
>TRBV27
ASSLAQGLNTEAF
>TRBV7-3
ASSLGGGFYNEQF
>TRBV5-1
ASSLTLASLDEQF
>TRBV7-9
ASSSLAETTDTQY
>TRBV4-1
ASSQQGDGNTIY
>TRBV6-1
ASSEARDRIFYGYT
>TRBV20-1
SAGKGRDSGANVLT
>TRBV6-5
ASSSTGSKAF
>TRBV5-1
ASRPESSGNTIY
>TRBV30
AWSVPLKLAGVPFGEQF
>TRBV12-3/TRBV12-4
ASNPGGFYEQY
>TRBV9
ASRQGSHTGELF
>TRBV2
ASSEGYNQPQH
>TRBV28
ASTYQETQY
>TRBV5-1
ASSLEGTYEQY
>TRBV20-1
SAVQGGWYEQY
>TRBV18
ASSPLNRDGTQY
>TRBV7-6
ASSYSGGVGSGANVLT
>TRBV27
ASSPSGAASNWYNEQF
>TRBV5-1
ASSFGQGGYEQY
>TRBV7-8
ASSLKVYTGELF
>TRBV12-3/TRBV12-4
ASSFSPVGVTVETQY
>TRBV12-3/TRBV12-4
ASSLRREYEQY